The 21 T cell receptor beta chains given below trace back to one sample, sequenced in a study of long-term antiretroviral therapy in people with HIV. Investigators performed immunoSEQ version v3.0 at survey level. Assay: immunoSEQ multiplex PCR; the TCRdb copy retains only in-frame clones and omits some. Among some 10,000 clones, approximately 90% were seen once, and the ten largest hold about 20%. Here the sequenced sample was unsorted PBMCs, taken 0.2 years before starting antiretroviral therapy. The receptors were sampled from a woman in her forties with HIV.

The chain combines TRBV18 with TRBJ1-1; D gene uncertain. Trimming stripped 3 bases from V and 3 bases from J, with 17 bases between. Looked up from germline, CDR1 is KGHSH and CDR2 is LQKENI. The CDR3 is 16 residues long. The CDR3 here is CASSPSVAGGDTEAFF. The CDR3 region has the DNA TGTGCCAGCTCACCCTCAGTCGCGGGTGGAGACACTGAAGCTTTCTTT.

This clone has more than one count but fewer than ten. The chain employs TRBV2 and TRBJ2-7; D ambiguous. CDR3 size: 11 residues. Trimming shortened V by 3 bases and J by 2 bases, and 2 bases separated the two germline ends. The germline gives CDR1 SNHLY, CDR2 FYNNEI. CDR3 sequence reads: CASSEAYEQYF. CDR3 nucleotides: TGTGCCAGCAGTGAGGCCTACGAGCAGTACTTC.

The V and J genes are TRBV9 and TRBJ1-1, with TRBD1 as a possible D gene (5 bases). Germline assignment: CDR1 SGDLS and CDR2 YYNGEE. V lost 0 bases and J lost 6, with 9 bases in between. CDR3 size: 13 residues. The CDR3 coding sequence is TGTGCCAGCAGCGTAGTCGGGGGTGCTGAAGCTTTCTTT. This sequence encodes CASSVVGGAEAFF.

The chain is built from TRBV7-2 and TRBJ1-1, with 8 bases lining up with TRBD1. V trimming: 1 base; J trimming: 0 bases; junction bases outside the gene matches: 13. Germline V gene lookup returns CDR1 SGHTA and CDR2 FQGNSA. The CDR3 is made up of 19 amino acids. The CDR3 reads CASSLVGDRGPNVNTEAFF. Written as DNA, the CDR3 is TGTGCCAGCAGCTTAGTGGGCGACAGGGGCCCTAACGTGAACACTGAAGCTTTCTTT.

The V call is TRBV18, the J call TRBJ1-2; TRBD1 matches at 9 bases. Germline CDR1 KGHSH, CDR2 LQKENI. The V segment lost 3 bases and the J segment 10 bases; nucleotides outside the gene matches: 6. CDR3 length: 13 amino acids. The DNA of the CDR3 is TGTGCCAGCTCACCGGGACAGGGCCTTGACTACACCTTC. This translates into CASSPGQGLDYTF.

The rearrangement joins TRBV6-6 to TRBJ1-3, with 9 bases matching TRBD1. Germline-derived CDR1 and CDR2 are MNHNY and SVGAGI (reference sequence). V was clipped by 6 bases and J by 0 bases; unmatched bases: 3. CDR3 length: 15 residues. The CDR3 loop is CASSRQGDSGNTIYF. CDR3 nucleotides: TGTGCCAGCAGCCGACAGGGGGACTCTGGAAACACCATATATTTT.

V usage is TRBV19 and J usage is TRBJ2-1; 8 bases agree with TRBD1. Trimming at V came to 8 bases and at J to 2 bases, leaving 8 bases not matched to a gene. The CDR3 runs to 15 residues. Germline loops: CDR1 LNHDA, CDR2 SQIVND (reference sequence). CDR3 bases: TGTGCCAGTGACAGGGGTCGACGCACCTACAATGAGCAGTTCTTC. It encodes CASDRGRRTYNEQFF. The full variable domain, completed using reference TRBV19 and TRBJ2-1, is DGGITQSPKYLFRKEGQNVTLSCEQNLNHDAMYWYRQDPGQGLRLIYYSQIVNDFQKGDIAEGYSVSREKKESFPLTVTSAQKNPTAFYLCASDRGRRTYNEQFFGPGTRLTVL.

The J gene is TRBJ2-7, the V gene TRBV19, with 10 nucleotides matching TRBD1. The V gene end was trimmed by 3 bases and the J gene end by 7 bases; junction bases not matched to a gene: 12. CDR3 length: 16 residues. CDR1 is LNHDA and CDR2 is SQIVND in the germline V gene (reference sequence). CDR3 coding DNA: TGTGCCAGTAGTATGTGGGACAGGGGAGGGATGCTGGAGCAGTACTTC. Protein: CASSMWDRGGMLEQYF.

V is TRBV7-9 and J is TRBJ1-3; tentatively, D is TRBD1 (6 bases). Trimming took off 1 base at V and 4 bases at J, with 14 bases between the two ends. The germline CDR1 and CDR2 sequences are SEHNR and FQNEAQ (reference sequence). The CDR3 consists of 16 residues. The CDR3 DNA is TGTGCCAGCAGCTTAGAAACGGGGGCTCCGGGAAACACCATATATTTT. Translation: CASSLETGAPGNTIYF.

The DNA for the CDR3 is TGTGCCAGCAAGGGACAGTCAACGGAGACCCAGTACTTC. The encoded protein is CASKGQSTETQYF. The gene calls are TRBV6-1 and TRBJ2-5; the match to TRBD1 covers 7 bases. From germline, CDR1 is MNHNS and CDR2 SASEGT. CDR3 length equals 13 residues. Germline trimming cut 7 bases from V and 5 bases from J; bases unmatched to any gene: 7.

The rearrangement joins TRBV10-3 to TRBJ2-2, with D maybe TRBD1 (5 bases). The CDR3 covers 16 residues. Looked up from germline, CDR1 is ENHRY and CDR2 is SYGVKD. Trimming shortened V by 2 bases and J by 6 bases, and 16 bases separated the two germline ends. The DNA of the CDR3 is TGTGCCATCAGTGAGCCCAGGGAATTGACGGCCGGGGAGCTGTTTTTT. It yields the protein CAISEPRELTAGELFF.

J is TRBJ1-1 and V is TRBV27, with D possibly being TRBD1 (5 bases). V was shortened by 3 bases and J by 1 base, with 9 bases between the two germline ends. CDR1 is MNHEY and CDR2 is SMNVEV in the germline V gene (reference sequence). CDR3 length: 14 amino acids. CDR3 DNA sequence: TGTGCCAGCAGTTTTTGGGGCGGGAACACTGAAGCTTTCTTT. Translation: CASSFWGGNTEAFF.

CDR3 coding DNA: TGCGCCAGCAGCCCGGTGGTAGCGGGGGGATCCAAGCAGTTCTTC. Translated: CASSPVVAGGSKQFF. V gene TRBV5-1 combines with J gene TRBJ2-1; 10 bases map to TRBD2. Germline lookup yields CDR1 SGHRS and CDR2 YFSETQ. Trimming at V came to 4 bases and at J to 11 bases, leaving 12 bases not matched to a gene. CDR3 length equals 15 residues.

V and J are TRBV25-1 and TRBJ2-5, with 12 bases identical to TRBD1. There are 15 residues in the CDR3. The V and J ends lost 5 bases and 5 bases, in that order; junction bases with no gene match: 6. Germline lookup yields CDR1 MGHDK and CDR2 SYGVNS. CDR3 amino acids: CASSRGQGALETQYF. The CDR3 DNA sequence: TGTGCCAGCAGTAGGGGACAGGGGGCTTTGGAGACCCAGTACTTC.

The V call is TRBV6-1, the J call TRBJ2-5, with D possibly TRBD1 on 5 matching bases. The CDR3 length is 12 residues. V was cut by 8 bases and J by 4 bases, with 11 bases left in between. Per the germline V gene, CDR1 is MNHNS and CDR2 is SASEGT. CDR3 region: CASGARGETQYF. The CDR3 DNA reads TGTGCCAGCGGGGCCCGCGGAGAGACCCAGTACTTC.

The chain employs TRBV29-1 and TRBJ2-7, with a tentative D call TRBD1 (6 bases). The V gene's germline CDR1 is SQVTM and CDR2 ANQGSEA. The CDR3 totals 14 residues. Trimming left V 6 bases short and J 5 bases short, with 20 bases between. This CDR3 reads CSVSGETGSNEQYF. Written as DNA, the CDR3 is TGCAGCGTATCAGGGGAGACGGGGTCCAACGAGCAGTACTTC.

V and J are TRBV30 and TRBJ2-3; D gene uncertain. The germline V gene encodes CDR1 GTSNPN and CDR2 SVGIG (reference sequence). V lost 5 bases and J 7 bases, leaving 13 bases between the germline ends. CDR3 size: 12 residues. The CDR3 protein is CAWGPQRYTQYF. The DNA for the CDR3 is TGTGCCTGGGGCCCTCAAAGGTATACGCAGTATTTT.

V and J are TRBV19 and TRBJ1-4; 11 nucleotides align to TRBD1. Unmatched junction bases numbered 2, after V lost 5 bases and J lost 0 bases. The CDR3 contains 16 residues. Germline V CDR1 and CDR2: LNHDA, SQIVND (reference sequence). The CDR3 loop reads CASSWDRGATNEKLFF. For the CDR3, the DNA is TGTGCCAGTAGTTGGGACAGGGGGGCAACTAATGAAAAACTGTTTTTT.

The genes are TRBV9 and TRBJ1-2, with D hard to call. Trimming cost V 3 bases and J 2 bases, with 17 bases left between them. CDR1 and CDR2 (germline): SGDLS, YYNGEE. CDR3 length equals 16 residues. The CDR3 reads CASSAASSGRNYGYTF. CDR3 nucleotide sequence: TGTGCCAGCAGCGCAGCGTCGTCCGGGAGGAACTATGGCTACACCTTC. The variable domain in full, completed from reference TRBV9 and TRBJ1-2, reads DSGVTQTPKHLITATGQRVTLRCSPRSGDLSVYWYQQSLDQGLQFLIQYYNGEERAKGNILERFSAQQFPDLHSELNLSSLELGDSALYFCASSAASSGRNYGYTFGSGTRLTVV.

V gene TRBV2 combines with J gene TRBJ1-1, with TRBD1 matching over 11 bases. The CDR3 consists of 17 residues. Germline V gene lookup returns CDR1 SNHLY and CDR2 FYNNEI. Unmatched junction bases numbered 8, after V lost 5 bases and J lost 0 bases. The CDR3 protein is CASSTGQGALMNTEAFF. DNA of the CDR3: TGTGCCAGCAGTACCGGACAGGGGGCCCTGATGAACACTGAAGCTTTCTTT.

The V gene is TRBV7-9, the J gene TRBJ2-5; D not certain. Germline-derived CDR1 and CDR2 are SEHNR and FQNEAQ (reference sequence). This CDR3 is built from 12 residues. Deletions cut 3 bases from V and 4 bases from J, with 6 bases between. The CDR3 nucleotides are TGTGCCAGCAGCTTTGCCGGAGAGACCCAGTACTTC. It yields the protein CASSFAGETQYF. The complete variable domain, with remaining parts taken from reference TRBV7-9 and TRBJ2-5, reads DTGVSQNPRHKITKRGQNVTFRCDPISEHNRLYWYRQTLGQGPEFLTYFQNEAQLEKSRLLSDRFSAERPKGSFSTLEIQRTEQGDSAMYLCASSFAGETQYFGPGTRLLVL.